The rows below give T cell receptor beta chains drawn from one sample of a study of shared clonotypes between healthy human individuals. Sequencing was performed with immunoSEQ multiplex PCR; in TCRdb, only in-frame clones are kept and a portion is missing. This sample has approximately 1.4 million clones, with 98% found just once. The sequenced material came from naive CD4+ T cells sorted from blood. These receptors came from a young man in good health. CDR3s include the opening cysteine and the closing phenylalanine or tryptophan.

TRBJ2-5 TRBV4-1 CASSQVIRDRDKQQQYF
TRBJ2-3 TRBV7-2 CASSSPRTADTQYF
TRBJ1-4 TRBV10-3 CAISPTGGPTNEKLFF
TRBJ2-7 TRBV11-2 CASSPTSRVFDSYEQYF
TRBJ2-3 TRBV18 CASSPGSPDTQYF
TRBJ1-5 TRBV15 CATSGAGQGGQPQHF
TRBJ2-1 TRBV7-5 CVRSEGVAGTRCGEQFF
TRBJ1-5 TRBV6-1 CASSGTQGKQPQHF
TRBJ2-7 TRBV27 CASSSVLSWYEQYF
TRBJ2-5 TRBV27 CASSVHFSGETQYF
TRBJ2-7 TRBV10-2 CASSVNYEQYF
TRBJ2-6 TRBV7-7 CASSIGQPQSRANVLTF
TRBJ1-4 TRBV28 CASSLRSDRGREKLFF
TRBJ2-1 TRBV19 CASSMRVGGLYNEQFF
TRBJ2-5 TRBV5-1 CASSLGQETQYF
TRBJ2-5 TRBV7-2 CASSLLGQYQETQYF
TRBJ2-7 TRBV2 CASSGDRGSYEQYF
TRBJ2-3 TRBV7-2 CASSWRAGTDTQYF
TRBJ2-2 TRBV4-3 CASSQEGGTNTGELFF
TRBJ1-1 TRBV6-1 CASSTVLNTEAFF
TRBJ1-2 TRBV18 CASSPQSRQFGAYGYTF
TRBJ2-1 TRBV2 CAISGGSYNEQFF
TRBJ2-3 TRBV10-3 CAISEGQGADTQYF
TRBJ2-1 TRBV6-1 CASSGIPYNEQFF
TRBJ2-1 TRBV21-1 CASSKVVEGLYSDEQFF
TRBJ2-7 TRBV14 CASSQFYDEQYF
TRBJ1-4 TRBV7-2 CASSLGGRSGEKLFF
TRBJ2-3 TRBV5-1 CASSLAAGAITDTQYF
TRBJ2-5 TRBV7-2 CASSLAGETQYF
TRBJ2-7 TRBV6-1 CASSGTGGGQGTSYEQYF
TRBJ1-5 TRBV30 CAWSVLGAGQPQHF
TRBJ1-5 TRBV5-1 CASSWGQGQPQHF
TRBJ2-5 TRBV28 CASSPALTQYF
TRBJ2-4 TRBV29-1 CSVVRQGANIQYF
TRBJ2-7 TRBV30 CAWGKGLQGEQYF
TRBJ2-1 TRBV28 CASSPSGRGTEQFF
TRBJ2-1 TRBV19 CASKASGSSYNEQFF
TRBJ1-2 TRBV2 CASSIPGGGSYGYTF
TRBJ2-4 TRBV7-2 CASSSEGGPVKNIQYF
TRBJ1-2 TRBV6-5 CASSPRGSFYGYTF
TRBJ1-5 TRBV7-9 CASSWGGRDSNQPQHF
TRBJ2-7 TRBV11-2 CASSLKGEQYF
TRBJ2-5 TRBV19 CASSIAGEETQYF
TRBJ2-2 TRBV19 CASSTWSTGELFF